The 22 T cell receptor beta chains in this list originate from one sample, sequenced in a study of blood T cell repertoires in COVID-19. Libraries were prepared by immunoSEQ multiplex PCR; TCRdb keeps only in-frame clonotypes and omits some of them. The sample lists approximately 170,000 clones, 80% to 85% occurring once. Sequenced sample: peripheral blood. All receptors derive from a human donor with acute or convalescent COVID-19. The donor label of this sample is uncertain.

The rearrangement uses TRBV28 and TRBJ2-7; possibly TRBD1 for D (7 bases). Between the trimmed V and J ends, which lost 11 bases and 5 bases, there was a span of 19 bases. Germline V gene lookup returns CDR1 MDHEN and CDR2 SYDVKM. The CDR3 consists of 13 residues. For the CDR3, the DNA is TGTGCCTCCTTAAGGACAGGAGGGAACGAGCAGTACTTC. It specifies CASLRTGGNEQYF.

The chain uses TRBV19 and TRBJ2-1; 7 positions match TRBD2. Trimming cost V 8 bases and J 6 bases; bases outside gene matches: 13. The germline V gene has CDR1 LNHDA and CDR2 SQIVND (reference sequence). The CDR3 length is 15 residues. The CDR3 region has the DNA TGTGCCAGTGGCCGCTCGCTAGCGGAAACCAATGAGCAGTTCTTC. Amino acid sequence: CASGRSLAETNEQFF.

V and J are TRBV9 and TRBJ2-3; D may be TRBD2 (6 bases). Trimming took off 4 bases at V and 0 bases at J, with 15 bases between the two ends. The CDR3 has 16 residues. Germline loops: CDR1 SGDLS, CDR2 YYNGEE. The CDR3 loop is CASSYSLAQSTDTQYF. In DNA form, the CDR3 reads TGTGCCAGCAGCTATTCTCTAGCGCAGAGCACAGATACGCAGTATTTT.

The chain joins TRBV15 to TRBJ2-1; D possibly corresponds to TRBD2 (5 bases). Germline CDR1 reads LNHNV; CDR2 reads YYDKDF (reference sequence). V lost 5 bases to trimming and J lost 8 bases, with 19 bases between them. This CDR3 has 15 residues. The CDR3 nucleotides are TGTGCCACCAGCCAGACTACCAAGGTAATGGATGAGCAGTTCTTC. It is translated as CATSQTTKVMDEQFF.

This clone was seen more than once but under ten times. V gene TRBV4-2 combines with J gene TRBJ2-2; 9 bases fit TRBD2. With 0 bases clipped from V and 3 bases from J, the junction kept 2 bases outside the gene matches. This CDR3 comprises 16 residues. Germline CDR1 and CDR2: LGHNA and YNFKEQ. CDR3 bases: TGTGCCAGCAGCCAAGAGACTAGCGGTCACACCGGGGAGCTGTTTTTT. Translation: CASSQETSGHTGELFF.

The CDR3 reads CASSAGTPYEQYF. The DNA for the CDR3 is TGTGCCAGCAGTGCTGGGACTCCCTACGAGCAGTACTTC. The chain couples TRBV2 to TRBJ2-7; D is possibly TRBD2 (6 bases). Between the trimmed V and J ends, which lost 4 bases and 2 bases, there was a span of 9 bases. The CDR3 covers 13 residues. Looked up from germline, CDR1 is SNHLY and CDR2 is FYNNEI.

The CDR3 protein is CASSEGGRLQYSNQPQHF. The CDR3 nucleotides read TGTGCCAGCAGTGAGGGGGGTCGCCTCCAATATAGCAATCAGCCCCAGCATTTT. The V gene is TRBV2, the J gene TRBJ1-5; possible D gene TRBD1, 5 bases. The CDR3 spans 18 residues. V was pared by 3 bases and J by 0 bases, with 18 bases between. The germline gives CDR1 SNHLY, CDR2 FYNNEI.

The chain employs TRBV6-6 and TRBJ2-1; 11 nucleotides agree with TRBD2. Germline V lookup: CDR1 MNHNY, CDR2 SVGAGI (reference sequence). Trimming at V came to 0 bases and at J to 7 bases, leaving 5 bases not matched to a gene. The CDR3 sequence is 16 residues long. DNA for the CDR3: TGTGCCAGCAGTTACTCCACTAGCGGGGGAGGGAATGAGCAGTTCTTC. The encoded protein is CASSYSTSGGGNEQFF.

The chain carries TRBV19 and TRBJ1-5, with TRBD1 identical over 8 bases. This CDR3 comprises 15 residues. The germline CDR1 and CDR2 sequences are LNHDA and SQIVND (reference sequence). Trimming cost V 3 bases and J 6 bases; bases outside gene matches: 7. The DNA for the CDR3 is TGTGCCAGTAGTATGGACAGGGAAGGGCGTCAGCCCCAGCATTTT. It is translated as CASSMDREGRQPQHF. The full variable domain, completed using reference TRBV19 and TRBJ1-5, is DGGITQSPKYLFRKEGQNVTLSCEQNLNHDAMYWYRQDPGQGLRLIYYSQIVNDFQKGDIAEGYSVSREKKESFPLTVTSAQKNPTAFYLCASSMDREGRQPQHFGDGTRLSIL.

The V call is TRBV6-5, the J call TRBJ1-1, with 10 bases fitting TRBD1. There are 13 residues in the CDR3. Germline V gives CDR1 MNHEY, CDR2 SVGAGI. The V gene end was trimmed by 8 bases and the J gene end by 5 bases; junction bases not matched to a gene: 5. Here the CDR3 DNA reads TGTGCCAGCGGAAGGACAGGGGGGACTGAAGCTTTCTTT. Translation: CASGRTGGTEAFF.

The chain couples TRBV10-3 to TRBJ1-2; weak D call: TRBD1 (6 bases). This CDR3 is 14 amino acids long. Germline loops: CDR1 ENHRY, CDR2 SYGVKD. V was cut by 7 bases and J by 4 bases, with 16 bases left in between. CDR3 coding DNA: TGTGCCATCACCGGGACGGGGACAAGCTATGGCTACACCTTC. It is translated as CAITGTGTSYGYTF.

The genes are TRBV7-9 and TRBJ2-3; 9 nucleotides align to TRBD2. CDR1 SEHNR and CDR2 FQNEAQ come from the germline V gene (reference sequence). With 5 bases clipped from V and 2 bases from J, the junction kept 11 bases outside the gene matches. This CDR3 spans 17 amino acids. In DNA form, the CDR3 reads TGTGCCAGCAGCCCCCCAGGGTCTAGCGGGGTCACAGATACGCAGTATTTT. This gives the protein CASSPPGSSGVTDTQYF.

The chain couples TRBV19 to TRBJ1-5; possible D gene TRBD1, 6 bases. Germline values: CDR1 LNHDA, CDR2 SQIVND (reference sequence). This CDR3 comprises 15 residues. The V and J ends lost 5 bases and 11 bases respectively, with 22 bases between them. The CDR3, as DNA: TGTGCCAGTAGTTCGCCGACAGGCCAGGAATTGACCCAGCATTTT. Protein: CASSSPTGQELTQHF.

This chain uses TRBV2 with TRBJ1-6; 7 positions match TRBD1. Germline V gives CDR1 SNHLY, CDR2 FYNNEI. The CDR3 sequence is 14 residues long. V lost 5 bases to trimming and J lost 7 bases; unmatched junction nucleotides: 5. The CDR3 spells CASSMGQPNSPLHF. The DNA for the CDR3 is TGTGCCAGCAGTATGGGACAGCCAAATTCACCCCTCCACTTT.

This clone was seen a handful of times. The rearrangement links TRBV10-1 to TRBJ1-6; TRBD1 agrees at 7 bases. Germline V gene lookup returns CDR1 WNHNN and CDR2 SYGVQD (reference sequence). With V trimmed by 5 bases and J by 3 bases, 1 base remained unmatched. This CDR3 has 14 residues. The CDR3 loop is CASSPGGYNSPLHF. As DNA, the CDR3 is TGCGCCAGCAGTCCAGGGGGCTATAATTCACCCCTCCACTTT.

The gene calls are TRBV30 and TRBJ2-2; perhaps TRBD1 as D (6 bases). Looked up from germline, CDR1 is GTSNPN and CDR2 is SVGIG (reference sequence). The V and J ends lost 0 bases and 7 bases respectively, with 15 bases between them. The CDR3 has 15 residues. CDR3 protein: CAWSVPLQGYGELFF. In nucleotides, the CDR3 is TGTGCCTGGAGTGTGCCCCTACAGGGTTACGGGGAGCTGTTTTTT. The full variable domain, with the rest looked up from reference TRBV30 and TRBJ2-2, is SQTIHQWPATLVQPVGSPLSLECTVEGTSNPNLYWYRQAAGRGLQLLFYSVGIGQISSEVPQNLSASRPQDRQFILSSKKLLLSDSGFYLCAWSVPLQGYGELFFGEGSRLTVL.

V is TRBV21-1 and J is TRBJ2-7; the D call of TRBD2 is as the table states it, not checked on the DNA. TRBV21-1 is a known pseudogene. This CDR3 is built from 15 residues. The CDR3 DNA is TGTGCCAGCAGCACTGGACTAGCGGGATTGGACGAGCAGTACTTC. This encodes CASSTGLAGLDEQYF.

Written as DNA, the CDR3 is TGTGCCAGCGCAGGGCTAGTGGGGTTCACCGGGGAGCTGTTTTTT. Encoded protein: CASAGLVGFTGELFF. The V gene is TRBV6-5, the J gene TRBJ2-2; perhaps TRBD1 as D (5 bases). The V end lost 8 bases, the J end lost 4 bases, and 17 bases lay between the germline ends. The germline V gene encodes CDR1 MNHEY and CDR2 SVGAGI. The CDR3 is 15 residues long.

The V and J genes are TRBV19 and TRBJ1-1, with D hard to call. The V end lost 4 bases, the J end lost 5 bases, and 8 bases lay between the germline ends. CDR1 and CDR2 from the germline V gene are LNHDA and SQIVND (reference sequence). This CDR3 comprises 12 residues. CDR3 DNA sequence: TGTGCCAGTAGTAGGGCGGGAACTGAAGCTTTCTTT. Translating it yields CASSRAGTEAFF. The variable domain in full, completed from reference TRBV19 and TRBJ1-1, reads DGGITQSPKYLFRKEGQNVTLSCEQNLNHDAMYWYRQDPGQGLRLIYYSQIVNDFQKGDIAEGYSVSREKKESFPLTVTSAQKNPTAFYLCASSRAGTEAFFGQGTRLTVV.

Here the CDR3 DNA reads TGTGCCAGCAGCCTACTAGCGGGGAGCACAGATACGCAGTATTTT. Amino acids: CASSLLAGSTDTQYF. V usage is TRBV6-5 and J usage is TRBJ2-3; 10 positions agree with TRBD2. Trimming at V came to 6 bases and at J to 0 bases, leaving 3 bases not matched to a gene. Germline-derived CDR1 and CDR2 are MNHEY and SVGAGI. The CDR3 runs to 15 residues.

A single count supports this clone. The chain links TRBV9 to TRBJ2-7; 14 positions match TRBD2. V lost 4 bases and J lost 6; bases outside the gene matches: 6. The CDR3 is made up of 15 amino acids. The germline CDR1 and CDR2 sequences are SGDLS and YYNGEE. The CDR3: CASSPRLAGGSEQYF. The CDR3 nucleotides read TGTGCCAGCAGCCCCCGACTAGCGGGAGGGAGCGAGCAGTACTTC.

The genes are TRBV7-9 and TRBJ2-3; D possibly corresponds to TRBD1 (5 bases). This CDR3 region has 17 residues. Deletions cut 1 base from V and 2 bases from J, with 16 bases between. Germline-derived CDR1 and CDR2 are SEHNR and FQNEAQ (reference sequence). The CDR3: CASSLGPTGTVTDTQYF. DNA for the CDR3: TGTGCCAGCAGCTTAGGCCCTACAGGAACCGTCACAGATACGCAGTATTTT.